This note documents a single T cell receptor (beta chain) sequence. This sample is part of a study of cytomegalovirus exposure and HLA in healthy donors. There are 15 residues in the CDR3. CDR1 is SGDLS, CDR2 YYNGEE, per germline. V gave up 3 bases and J gave up 9 bases, with 19 bases separating them. With 60 Vbeta and 13 Jbeta primers, the PCR was carried out. Repertoires were generated with immunoSEQ multiplex PCR, while TCRdb's copy carries only in-frame clones and drops some. The sample records over 150,000 clones, 84% being singletons. The TCR comes from a girl aged 5-17 years in good health and CMV-seropositive. This sequence joins TRBV9 and TRBJ2-1; a weak D match, TRBD2 (5 bases). The sequenced material came from PBMCs. CDR3 loop: CASSGLPGNPREQFF. CDR3 coding DNA: TGTGCCAGCAGCGGCTTACCGGGAAATCCACGTGAGCAGTTCTTC.